This TCR beta chain was captured by sequencing in a study of T cells in Graves' hyperthyroidism and ophthalmopathy. Study-level points and caveats: Ophthalmopathy stood apart from stable hyperthyroidism in a 13 V-J model.

RNA transcripts provided the source from which TCR beta CDR3 regions were amplified. HTBI primers were used for first-round RT-PCR of the TCR CDR3. Using its own MiXCR run on the multiplex PCR reads, TCRdb lists one record per CDR3 protein. The sample has over 450,000 distinct CDR3 sequences; approximately 15% are singletons. This clonotype was recorded at least ten times. Its target is unknown. The sequenced material came from blood. The receptor's source is a woman aged 18-29 years with Graves' hyperthyroidism.

The CDR3 DNA follows: TGTGCCAGCAGCTTAGAAGGAGAATACGAGCAGTACTTC. Amino acids: CASSLEGEYEQYF. V and J are TRBV13 and TRBJ2-7; the D is unclear. This CDR3 spans 13 amino acids. Trimming stripped 1 base from V and 4 bases from J, with 8 bases between. Germline CDR1 is PRHDT and CDR2 is FYEKMQ (reference sequence). The full variable domain, rest sourced from reference TRBV13 and TRBJ2-7, is AAGVIQSPRHLIKEKRETATLKCYPIPRHDTVYWYQQGPGQDPQFLISFYEKMQSDKGSIPDRFSAQQFSDYHSELNMSSLELGDSALYFCASSLEGEYEQYFGPGTRLTVT.